Reported below is one T cell receptor (beta chain). Antigen specificity is unknown. The protocol was immunoSEQ multiplex PCR, while the TCRdb copy is restricted to in-frame clones and leaves out a portion. The sample shows about 24,000 clones, 60% to 85% of them seen only once. Germline values: CDR1 LGHDT, CDR2 YNNKEL (reference sequence). Trimming cost V 1 base and J 12 bases, with 31 bases left between them. This CDR3 is built from 18 residues. This sample is part of a study of CD4 T cells in relation to SARS-CoV-2 and coronaviruses. Before the COVID-19 pandemic, during about 2011-2019, CD4+ T cells were taken from unexposed donors. The cells were cultured for about ten days before CD4+ T cells were isolated.

The chain is built from TRBV3-1 (or the pseudogene TRBV3-2) and TRBJ2-7, with D perhaps matching TRBD1 (5 bases). The sequenced material came from CD4+ T cells from PBMCs, cultured in vitro. This receptor was identified in a human donor in good health. CDR3 region: CASSQGQHMGQWEEGAYF. CDR3 in DNA: TGTGCCAGCAGCCAAGGACAGCACATGGGGCAGTGGGAAGAAGGGGCGTACTTC.